These 19 T cell receptor beta chains came from one sample sequenced in a study of cytomegalovirus exposure and HLA in healthy donors. PCR employed 60 Vbeta and 13 Jbeta primers. Measured with immunoSEQ multiplex PCR; TCRdb has only the in-frame clones, and not every one. There are about 110,000 clones in the sample; under 90% occur only once, and roughly 2% lies in the top ten. The source material was PBMCs. The receptors shown here come from a woman aged 25 to 39 in good health and CMV-seronegative.

This clone was recorded once. V is TRBV5-4 and J is TRBJ1-1; 10 bases fit TRBD1. Looked up from germline, CDR1 is SGHNT and CDR2 is YYREEE (reference sequence). The CDR3 contains 15 residues. V lost 4 bases, J lost 4 bases, and 7 bases stayed unmatched. The CDR3 bases are TGTGCCAGCAGCGGGCGGGACAGGGGAGGCACTGAAGCTTTCTTT. It encodes CASSGRDRGGTEAFF. The full variable domain, with the rest looked up from reference TRBV5-4 and TRBJ1-1, is ETGVTQSPTHLIKTRGQQVTLRCSSQSGHNTVSWYQQALGQGPQFIFQYYREEENGRGNFPPRFSGLQFPNYSSELNVNALELDDSALYLCASSGRDRGGTEAFFGQGTRLTVV.

This clone came up a few times. This chain joins TRBV2 and TRBJ2-1, with D tentatively TRBD1 (6 bases). The CDR3 runs to 14 residues. Germline V gene sequence: CDR1 SNHLY, CDR2 FYNNEI. V shed 6 bases and J shed 8 bases, with 17 bases lying between them. This CDR3 reads CASSSDGGRDEQFF. Written as DNA, the CDR3 is TGTGCCAGCAGCTCGGATGGGGGCCGGGATGAGCAGTTCTTC. Combining the CDR3 with reference TRBV2 and TRBJ2-1 gives the whole variable domain EPEVTQTPSHQVTQMGQEVILRCVPISNHLYFYWYRQILGQKVEFLVSFYNNEISEKSEIFDDQFSVERPDGSNFTLKIRSTKLEDSAMYFCASSSDGGRDEQFFGPGTRLTVL.

The rearrangement links TRBV7-3 to TRBJ2-7, with TRBD2 matching 11 bases. This CDR3 spans 15 amino acids. CDR1 is SGHTA and CDR2 is FQGTGA in the germline V gene. The trim removed 1 base at V and 7 bases at J, leaving 6 bases unmatched. CDR3 amino acids: CASSLIGGTSGEQYF. The CDR3 DNA follows: TGTGCCAGCAGCTTAATAGGGGGGACTAGCGGAGAGCAGTACTTC.

This chain uses TRBV5-4 with TRBJ2-2; 9 nucleotides align to TRBD2. The CDR3 consists of 16 residues. Germline-derived CDR1 and CDR2 are SGHNT and YYREEE (reference sequence). Trimming removed 0 bases from V and 5 bases from J; junction bases left unmatched: 5. CDR3 in DNA: TGTGCCAGCAGCTTGGCGGGTCTAGCGGGGACCGGGGAGCTGTTTTTT. Its translation: CASSLAGLAGTGELFF.

V gene TRBV6-1 combines with J gene TRBJ1-4; TRBD1 might be the D (5 bases). Trimming took off 2 bases at V and 8 bases at J, with 12 bases between the two ends. The CDR3 is 14 residues long. The V gene's germline CDR1 is MNHNS and CDR2 SASEGT. In DNA form, the CDR3 reads TGTGCCAGCAGTGAAAGCAGGGTGGGGGAAAAACTGTTTTTT. Translating gives CASSESRVGEKLFF.

V and J are TRBV23-1 and TRBJ1-2; 8 positions agree with TRBD1. TRBV23-1 is assigned to the ORF class and has an uncertain function. The CDR3 runs to 12 residues. V lost 9 bases, J lost 4 bases, and 4 bases stayed unmatched. This CDR3 reads CARTGAAYGYTF. CDR3 sequence (DNA): TGCGCCAGGACAGGGGCGGCCTATGGCTACACCTTC.

The table lists this clone with a count of one. The chain uses TRBV10-3 and TRBJ2-5, with 8 bases fitting TRBD1. The CDR3 consists of 17 residues. CDR1 and CDR2 (germline): ENHRY, SYGVKD. With 3 bases clipped from V and 1 base from J, the junction kept 10 bases outside the gene matches. The CDR3 DNA reads as TGTGCCATCAGTGAACCTCGGACAGGGTTAACCCAAGAGACCCAGTACTTC. Its protein is CAISEPRTGLTQETQYF.

This chain links TRBV27 with TRBJ1-6; the D is unclear. Trimming removed 6 bases from V and 0 bases from J, with 15 bases in between. Germline V CDR1 and CDR2: MNHEY, SMNVEV (reference sequence). CDR3 length equals 17 residues. CDR3 DNA sequence: TGTGCCAGCAGCCCATACGGGAGTTACTCCTATAATTCACCCCTCCACTTT. Amino acids: CASSPYGSYSYNSPLHF.

This clone has only a few counts. This sequence joins TRBV23-1 and TRBJ1-4; 7 nucleotides match TRBD1. TRBV23-1 is noted as an ORF with a role that remains uncertain. J was trimmed by 8 bases and V by 1 base; bases with no gene match: 10. The CDR3 has 16 amino acids. In nucleotides, the CDR3 is TGCGCCAGCAGTCAATACCAGGACAGGAAAATAGAAAAACTGTTTTTT. It specifies CASSQYQDRKIEKLFF.

The rearrangement joins TRBV6-5 to TRBJ2-3; possible D gene TRBD1, 6 bases. Trimming stripped 8 bases from V and 6 bases from J, with 9 bases between. Per germline, CDR1 MNHEY and CDR2 SVGAGI. The CDR3 contains 11 residues. In nucleotides, the CDR3 is TGTGCCAGCCAAAGGGGGGATACGCAGTATTTT. Protein sequence: CASQRGDTQYF.

The rearrangement links TRBV19 to TRBJ1-2; maybe TRBD1 (5 bases). The CDR3 totals 17 residues. Germline V CDR1 and CDR2: LNHDA, SQIVND (reference sequence). The ends were cut back, 3 bases at V and 5 bases at J, with 22 bases in the middle. CDR3 protein: CASSIQGTGVGQYGYTF. In nucleotides, the CDR3 is TGTGCCAGTAGTATTCAGGGAACGGGCGTCGGGCAGTATGGCTACACCTTC.

The chain has TRBV27 and TRBJ2-3; TRBD2 might be the D (6 bases). The germline CDR1 and CDR2 sequences are MNHEY and SMNVEV (reference sequence). This CDR3 comprises 17 residues. Trimming took 1 base from V and 6 from J, leaving 20 bases between them. The CDR3 is CASSLLLGGPGVDTQYF. In DNA, the CDR3 is TGTGCCAGCAGTTTATTGTTAGGAGGGCCAGGTGTTGATACGCAGTATTTT.

The sample holds a few counts of this clone. The gene calls are TRBV9 and TRBJ1-1; tentative D call: TRBD1 (6 bases). The CDR3 sequence is 15 residues long. The V end lost 2 bases, the J end lost 1 base, and 12 bases lay between the germline ends. Per germline, CDR1 SGDLS and CDR2 YYNGEE. DNA for the CDR3: TGTGCCAGCAGCGTTATTGGACAGTCGAACACTGAAGCTTTCTTT. Its translation is CASSVIGQSNTEAFF.

CDR3 region: CASSERTSGSVGYNEQFF. CDR3 bases: TGTGCCAGCAGTGAAAGGACTAGCGGGAGCGTGGGCTACAATGAGCAGTTCTTC. The chain uses TRBV2 and TRBJ2-1; 13 positions match TRBD2. After removal of 2 bases from V and 3 bases from J, the junction contained 7 bases not matched to a gene. Germline-derived CDR1 and CDR2 are SNHLY and FYNNEI. The CDR3 contains 18 residues.

With respect to this clone: The same CDR3 arises from other DNA sequences in this sample as well. V usage is TRBV2 and J usage is TRBJ1-5, with 7 bases that match TRBD1. J gave up 1 base and V 6 bases, and 3 bases lay outside the gene matches. The CDR3 runs 14 residues. Germline-derived CDR1 and CDR2 are SNHLY and FYNNEI. This chain's CDR3 is CASRNRGSNQPQHF. DNA for the CDR3: TGTGCCAGCAGGAACAGGGGAAGCAATCAGCCCCAGCATTTT.

The chain recombines TRBV9 with TRBJ2-1; weak D call: TRBD2 (6 bases). There are 15 residues in the CDR3. Per germline, CDR1 SGDLS and CDR2 YYNGEE. The V end lost 3 bases, the J end lost 7 bases, and 17 bases lay between the germline ends. The CDR3 spells CASSAASGLTNEQFF. In nucleotides, the CDR3 is TGTGCCAGCAGCGCCGCCAGCGGGTTAACTAATGAGCAGTTCTTC. Filled out from reference TRBV9 and TRBJ2-1, the complete variable domain reads DSGVTQTPKHLITATGQRVTLRCSPRSGDLSVYWYQQSLDQGLQFLIQYYNGEERAKGNILERFSAQQFPDLHSELNLSSLELGDSALYFCASSAASGLTNEQFFGPGTRLTVL.

This clone appeared once. The rearrangement uses TRBV5-6 and TRBJ1-5; possibly TRBD1 for D (6 bases). The germline gives CDR1 SGHDT, CDR2 YYEEEE. Trimming removed 1 base at V and 4 bases at J, with 15 bases between. The CDR3 extends over 16 amino acids. CDR3 protein: CASSLRATGSNQPQHF. CDR3 nucleotides: TGTGCCAGCAGCTTGAGAGCAACAGGGTCAAATCAGCCCCAGCATTTT. Supplemented by reference TRBV5-6 and TRBJ1-5, the full variable domain reads DAGVTQSPTHLIKTRGQQVTLRCSPKSGHDTVSWYQQALGQGPQFIFQYYEEEERQRGNFPDRFSGHQFPNYSSELNVNALLLGDSALYLCASSLRATGSNQPQHFGDGTRLSIL.

The chain has TRBV29-1 and TRBJ2-7, with unresolved D. V was pared by 4 bases and J by 1 base, with 11 bases between. The germline V gene encodes CDR1 SQVTM and CDR2 ANQGSEA. The CDR3 totals 13 residues. CDR3 region: CSVGGGLSYEQYF. The CDR3 DNA follows: TGCAGCGTTGGAGGTGGGTTATCCTACGAGCAGTACTTC.

This chain uses TRBV6-1 with TRBJ2-5, with a tentative D call TRBD2 (5 bases). Trimming pared 2 bases from V and 5 bases from J, leaving 15 bases between. The CDR3 has 15 amino acids. Germline V gives CDR1 MNHNS, CDR2 SASEGT. The CDR3, as DNA: TGTGCCAGCAGTGAATATTATGAGGGCAGGGAGACCCAGTACTTC. Amino acid sequence: CASSEYYEGRETQYF.